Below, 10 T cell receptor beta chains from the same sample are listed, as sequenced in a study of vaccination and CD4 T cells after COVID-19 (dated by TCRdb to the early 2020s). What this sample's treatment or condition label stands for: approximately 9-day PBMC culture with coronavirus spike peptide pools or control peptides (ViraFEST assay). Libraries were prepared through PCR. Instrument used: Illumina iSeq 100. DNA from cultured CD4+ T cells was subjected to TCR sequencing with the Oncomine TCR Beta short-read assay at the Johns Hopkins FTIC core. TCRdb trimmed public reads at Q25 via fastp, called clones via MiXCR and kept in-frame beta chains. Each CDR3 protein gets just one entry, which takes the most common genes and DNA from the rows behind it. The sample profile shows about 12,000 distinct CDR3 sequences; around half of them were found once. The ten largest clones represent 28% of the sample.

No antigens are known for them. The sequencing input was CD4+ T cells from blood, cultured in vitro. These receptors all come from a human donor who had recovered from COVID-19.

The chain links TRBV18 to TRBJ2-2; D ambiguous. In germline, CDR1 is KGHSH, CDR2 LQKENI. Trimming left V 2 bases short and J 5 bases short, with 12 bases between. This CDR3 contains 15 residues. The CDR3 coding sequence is TGTGCCAGCTCACCAGGGCGCGGCGGAACCGGGGAGCTGTTTTTT. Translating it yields CASSPGRGGTGELFF.

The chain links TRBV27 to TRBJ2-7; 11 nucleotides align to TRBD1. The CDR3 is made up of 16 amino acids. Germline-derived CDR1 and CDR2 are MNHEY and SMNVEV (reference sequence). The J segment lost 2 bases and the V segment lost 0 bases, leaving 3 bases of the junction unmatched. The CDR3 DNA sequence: TGTGCCAGCAGTTTATCTCCGGGACAGGGGGCCTACGAGCAGTACTTC. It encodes CASSLSPGQGAYEQYF.

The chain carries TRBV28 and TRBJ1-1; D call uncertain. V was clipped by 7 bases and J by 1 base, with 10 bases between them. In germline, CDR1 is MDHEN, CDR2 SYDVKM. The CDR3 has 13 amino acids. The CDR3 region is CASISDGNTEAFF. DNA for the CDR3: TGTGCCAGCATTTCGGACGGGAACACTGAAGCTTTCTTT.

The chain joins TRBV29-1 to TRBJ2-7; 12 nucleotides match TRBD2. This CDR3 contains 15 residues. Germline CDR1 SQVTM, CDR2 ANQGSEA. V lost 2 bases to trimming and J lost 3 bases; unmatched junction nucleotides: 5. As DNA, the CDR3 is TGCAGCGTTGAATCGACTAGCGGGAGAGACTACGAGCAGTACTTC. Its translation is CSVESTSGRDYEQYF.

CDR3 protein: CASIKGKKQGPYSYNSPLHF. The CDR3 bases are TGTGCCAGCATTAAAGGGAAGAAGCAGGGCCCTTACTCCTATAATTCACCCCTCCACTTT. V is TRBV2 and J is TRBJ1-6, with D possibly being TRBD1 (5 bases). CDR3 length equals 20 residues. The V gene lost 7 bases and the J gene lost 0 bases, with 25 bases spanning the gap. Germline CDR1 and CDR2: SNHLY and FYNNEI.

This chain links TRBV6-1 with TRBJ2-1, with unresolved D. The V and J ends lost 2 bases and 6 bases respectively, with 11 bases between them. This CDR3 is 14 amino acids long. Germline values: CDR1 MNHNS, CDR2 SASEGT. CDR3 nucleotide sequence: TGTGCCAGCAGTGAATTTGCCGAACTCAATGAGCAGTTCTTC. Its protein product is CASSEFAELNEQFF.

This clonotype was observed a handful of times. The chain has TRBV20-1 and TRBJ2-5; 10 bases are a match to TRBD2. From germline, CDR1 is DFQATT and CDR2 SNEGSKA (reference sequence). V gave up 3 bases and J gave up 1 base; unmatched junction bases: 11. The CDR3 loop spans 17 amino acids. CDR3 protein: CSASNWLAGESQETQYF. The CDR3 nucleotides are TGCAGTGCTAGTAATTGGCTAGCGGGAGAAAGCCAAGAGACCCAGTACTTC.

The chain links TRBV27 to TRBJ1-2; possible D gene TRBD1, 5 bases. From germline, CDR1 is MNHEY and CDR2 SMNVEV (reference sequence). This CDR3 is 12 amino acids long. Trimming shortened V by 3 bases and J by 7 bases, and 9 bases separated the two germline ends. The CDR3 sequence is CASSLAGTGYTF. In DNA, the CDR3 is TGTGCCAGCAGTTTGGCAGGGACTGGCTACACCTTC.

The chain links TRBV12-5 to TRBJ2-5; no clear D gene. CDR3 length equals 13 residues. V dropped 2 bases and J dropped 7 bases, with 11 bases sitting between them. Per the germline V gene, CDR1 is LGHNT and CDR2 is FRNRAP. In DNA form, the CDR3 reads TGTGCTAGTGGTTTGTACTACCTGGGGACCCAGTACTTC. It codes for CASGLYYLGTQYF.

The DNA of the CDR3 is TGTGCCAGCAGCGTCCTCGGGACTAGCGGGAGACCTGGGGCCAACGTCCTGACTTTC. As protein: CASSVLGTSGRPGANVLTF. This chain joins TRBV7-9 and TRBJ2-6; TRBD2 matches 14 bases. There are 19 residues in the CDR3. Germline V gene lookup returns CDR1 SEHNR and CDR2 FQNEAQ (reference sequence). V lost 5 bases, J lost 2 bases, and 8 bases stayed unmatched.